This T cell receptor (beta chain) comes out of a study of human T cells and chemical hapten exposure. Study details: Cases of alopecia areata, totalis or universalis occurred in a predominantly female patient group.

The CDR3 contains 16 residues. The V end lost 4 bases, the J end lost 5 bases, and 21 bases lay between the germline ends. Looked up from germline, CDR1 is SGDLS and CDR2 is YYNGEE. As to time point: patch test 3, about 24 weeks after DPC sensitization. The treatment: therapeutic diphenylcyclopropenone sensitization with weekly scalp DPC. TCRdb passed the RACE reads through MiXCR, listing each CDR3 protein once. The sample carries 80,000 to 100,000 distinct CDR3 sequences, 27% recorded once. The sample consisted of whole blood, taken in connection with sensitization to the hapten diphenylcyclopropenone (DPC). The source is a man aged 40-55 years with alopecia areata. Some clones in this sample may be carry-over from other donors' samples. V is TRBV9 and J is TRBJ2-5; D may be TRBD2 (6 bases). CDR3 DNA sequence: TGTGCCAGCAGCCCTTCGGGTCGGGAGTCGAGGGAGACCCAGTACTTC. It translates to CASSPSGRESRETQYF.